The rows below give T cell receptor beta chains drawn from one sample of a study of CXCR3-negative and CXCR3-positive naive CD8 T cells. TCRdb reprocessed the 5' RACE reads, with one entry per CDR3 protein and no DNA. The table for this sample gives about 24,000 distinct CDR3 sequences. Sequenced: naive CXCR3- CD8+ T cells from blood. The receptors were sampled from a human donor in good health. Some clones in this sample may be carry-over from other donors' samples. Both conserved end residues are part of each CDR3. The size entry is marked missing in some rows and otherwise reads once, few, many or a size class.

j_gene	abundance	v_gene	len	CDR3aa
TRBJ2-4	-	TRBV7-8	18	CASSPHTTGTAKKNIQYF
TRBJ2-5	-	TRBV7-2	13	CASSLGYQETQYF
TRBJ2-1	-	TRBV5-1	14	CASSLGKGHNEQFF
TRBJ2-7	-	TRBV29-1	11	CSVASDYEQYF
TRBJ2-1	-	TRBV5-8	14	CASSTGTGYNEQFF
TRBJ2-1	-	TRBV6-2/TRBV6-3	16	CASSYSVVQEYNEQFF
TRBJ2-1	-	TRBV7-2	15	CASSLIFDFLNEKFF
TRBJ1-1	medium-sized	TRBV12-3/TRBV12-4	13	CASSPGTSAKAFF
TRBJ2-1	-	TRBV7-7	15	CASSLGQGPYNEQFF
TRBJ2-7	-	TRBV29-1	15	CSVELQDRGPYEQYF
TRBJ2-1	-	TRBV11-3	16	CASSLPSGQNANEQFF
TRBJ2-1	-	TRBV7-9	11	CASSPSDEQFF
TRBJ2-1	medium-sized	TRBV7-9	16	CASSVSGGQGYNEQFF
TRBJ2-7	-	TRBV7-9	12	CASSFGGGEQYF
TRBJ2-2	-	TRBV29-1	15	CSVEDRGYNSGELFF
TRBJ2-1	-	TRBV28	17	CASSSLEGESSYNEQFF